This paragraph reports one TCR beta chain. This clone's antigen is unknown. No clone much larger than this one lies a single base away; base qualities are absent. The germline V gene provides CDR1 MDHEN and CDR2 SYDVKM. V is cut by 6 bases and J by 7 bases, and the space between the germline ends is 3 bases. Spanning cysteine to phenylalanine, the CDR3 consists of 10 amino acids. The DNA shown is the 30-base CDR3, in frame from base 1. The sample comes from a study of cytomegalovirus exposure and HLA in healthy donors (dated by TCRdb to between 2016 and 2019). Regarding the study in general: In an earlier analysis of some 550 of the donors, approximately 300 Gb of sequence data and 100 million or so unique TCR beta sequences from about 190 million T cells were reported. Alongside the repertoire data, information on donor age, sex, ethnicity and CMV serostatus was compiled. A separate validation cohort of approximately 120 different subjects was used in addition to the approximately 640-subject first cohort. To predict cytomegalovirus infection status, the study combined high-throughput TCR immunosequencing, statistical association of individual TCRs with disease status, and machine learning. A later genetic analysis used genome-wide SNP genotypes for about 65% of the roughly 700 donors, treating that subset as a discovery cohort. To decide whether each TCR beta V gene segment behaved as functional or pseudogenic, an earlier analysis of several hundred of the donors relied on high-throughput TCR beta sequencing. Both class I and class II loci were covered by HLA typing, at four-digit resolution. The study aimed to test whether signatures of past pathogen exposure could be identified by cataloging public T cell receptors. The number of donors typed differed by locus, with about 620-630 for A, B, C, DRB1 and DQB1, roughly 550 for DQA1, 600 to 610 for DPA1, and some 440 for DPB1. Among the roughly 400 genotyped donors, approximately 82% belonged to the genetic ancestry cluster associated with self-reported Caucasian donors. A later analysis re-analyzed previously published TCR beta repertoires from roughly 630 donors and added high-resolution HLA genotyping to study TCR occurrence patterns. Approximately 310 gigabases of sequencing data and some 85 million unique TCR sequences were included in an early release covering roughly 600 HLA-typed donors. Rather than drawing on any new phenotypic data, the later analysis identified candidate immune exposures from TCR beta sequences and the way those sequences occurred across donors. The study profiled the T cell repertoires of 666 subjects by immunosequencing and related them to cytomegalovirus serostatus. About five DR-DQ haplotypes were treated as single units for association and clustering because of strong linkage in the cohort. On average, 235,054 unique TCR beta nucleotide sequences were sequenced per donor among more than 350 genotyped donors of the cohort, with 15% to 20% of those sequences being non-productive. All discovery cohort repertoires had been generated using a single sequencing platform.

The library was obtained by the immunoSEQ multiplex PCR assay. A mixture of 60 forward primers for TCR Vbeta segments and 13 reverse primers for TCR Jbeta segments was used in the multiplex PCR. A multiplex PCR assay on genomic DNA amplified the CDR3 region of rearranged TCR beta genes. On the Illumina HiSeq System, the amplified TCR beta libraries were sequenced as 87-base-pair reads. As for the original processing: A later analysis counted around 72 million unique TCR beta chains across the approximately 700 repertoires, and around 12 million of these chains were shared by at least two donors. Raw reads were error-corrected and collapsed into unique sequences by a nearest-neighbor algorithm in which closely related sequences were merged to remove PCR and sequencing errors. CDR3 sequences were aligned to IMGT reference sequences to assign V, D and J gene segments. For a sequence to be retained, a match of at least six nucleotides was required to both a V gene segment and a J gene segment. A rearrangement counted as productive if the CDR3 had no stop codons and remained in frame with V and J, and every other rearrangement counted as non-productive. CDR3 was defined by IMGT convention, running from the second conserved V-encoded cysteine to the conserved J-encoded phenylalanine. The earlier analysis of about 570 of the donors excluded any sequence lacking an unambiguous match to a single V gene segment. An earlier analysis of fewer than 650 of the donors classified V segments as functional when productive rearrangements were above 56.7% and as segregating when the standard deviation between donors was above 5%. To diagnose cytomegalovirus status from the catalog of TCR beta chain sequences, a statistical classification framework was built. A later analysis assigned V and J genes by comparing TCR nucleotide sequences with IMGT/GENE-DB human TR gene sequences. In a later analysis, CDR3 sequences and most-parsimonious VDJ recombination scenarios were assigned using the TCRdist pipeline. A later analysis defined each TCR beta chain by its CDR3 amino acid sequence plus V-gene family, and excluded reads lacking a unique V-gene family. In a later analysis, 550 to 650 highly shared, low-generation-probability nucleotide sequences were removed to address suspected cross-contamination and a sequencing artifact. For each public chain, a later analysis derived a clonal expansion index from normalized ranks of inferred template counts within each repertoire. Generation probabilities in a later analysis came from a VDJ recombination model fitted to out-of-frame rearrangements, and those results were checked against IGoR. In a later analysis, hypergeometric tests were used to score TCR-TCR, TCR-HLA and TCR-CMV co-occurrence, with a repertoire-size bias correction applied to TCR pairs. To estimate false discovery rates, a later analysis permuted the HLA or CMV assignments 20 times. In a later analysis, co-occurring TCRs were grouped using DBSCAN, and TCRdist sequence similarity was added for clustering within HLA-allele-positive subsets. Repertoires with fewer than 30,000 or more than 120,000 public chains were left out of co-occurrence clustering, as were four to six repertoires with anomalous nucleotide sharing. The clones in this table, taken by TCRdb from immuneACCESS, are in-frame only. Not every clone is retained; where verified, under half of the shortfall comes from an unresolved V gene, and the cause of the rest is unknown. Clone size and the V and J calls come from that table; the DNA yielded D and trimming. The sample table shows around 130,000 clones, and more than 65% are seen once. The ten largest clones take up around 5.8% of the sample.

The paper as a whole reports these results and caveats: In a later analysis, HLA-associated TCR beta chains were found to be more clonally expanded and to have lower generation probabilities than equally common non-associated chains. HLA typing was unavailable for some donors at each locus, so association tests used only the typed subset. The authors suggested that the approach could potentially be extended to other disease states and immunological phenotypes. A total of 150 to 200 TCR beta chains were listed by the study as associated with cytomegalovirus. Broadly in line with IMGT annotations, most TCR beta V segments showed up in productive rearrangements about 87% or about 30% of the time in an earlier analysis of 587 of the donors. For the cohort, immune exposure information was limited to CMV serostatus. A few of the identified cytomegalovirus-associated TCR beta chains were confirmed in vitro to be specific for cytomegalovirus antigens. In a later analysis, several top co-occurrence clusters were reported to appear linked to parvovirus B19, influenza, CMV and Epstein-Barr virus. In a later analysis, the rate of TCR association differed among HLA loci, with DRB1 alleles having the most associated TCRs and HLA-C alleles having the fewest. According to a later genetic analysis, donors in an Asian-associated ancestry cluster had fewer N-insertions in productive TCRs than the approximately 710-donor mean. Most TCR sequences were seen in very few donors, while some public TCRs were found in many individuals. A cluster of highly shared sequence variants was judged likely to be a technical artifact of the sequencing pipeline. Because counts were too low, more than 15 rarely observed V segments, including chromosome 9 orphons, were left out of the earlier analysis of 587 of the donors. In a later analysis, most CMV-associated TCR beta chains were found to appear HLA-restricted, with HLA associations seemingly driven largely by CMV exposure. Roughly uniform sequencing depth across donors was assumed in presence/absence analyses, although this assumption may not hold. The classifier was reported to diagnose cytomegalovirus status with high specificity and sensitivity in both the original and validation cohorts. Linkage disequilibrium might explain the correlated functional status among segregating V segments, but an unknown experimental factor could not be excluded. V-gene and J-gene trimming of TCR beta chains was associated with a missense DCLRE1C variant in a later genetic analysis, and the association was replicated in an independent cohort. The 87-base-pair reads could not distinguish some IMGT-functional V segments, including TRBV6-2 and TRBV6-3, so those segments were excluded. A further reported finding was that TCR beta sequences accurately predicted the HLA-A and HLA-B alleles for most subjects in the first cohort. Strong co-occurrence of HLA alleles, especially DR and DQ, made assigning TCR associations to individual alleles difficult. Only TCR beta chains were sequenced in this cohort, and the absence of alpha or paired-chain data limited detectable features. A later analysis associated 16,951 TCR beta sequences with specific HLA alleles at a false discovery rate of 0.05.

In total, roughly 710 healthy bone marrow donors made up the cohort. At the time of sampling, every cohort member was nominally healthy, though immune exposures that went unrecorded were likely present. The donor tested CMV seropositive, placing the donor among the approximately 290 seropositive members of the cohort. Each donor provided a peripheral blood sample, and peripheral blood mononuclear cells were used for TCR beta sequencing. The Qiagen DNeasy Blood Extraction Kit was used to extract genomic DNA from the blood cell samples. This receptor was taken from a man younger than 35 in good health and CMV-seropositive. The sequenced sample consisted of PBMCs. The chain couples TRBV28 to TRBJ1-4; no D gene is confidently identified. The CDR3 is CASSSEKLFF. In nucleotide form, the sequence is TGTGCCAGCAGCAGTGAAAAACTGTTTTTT.